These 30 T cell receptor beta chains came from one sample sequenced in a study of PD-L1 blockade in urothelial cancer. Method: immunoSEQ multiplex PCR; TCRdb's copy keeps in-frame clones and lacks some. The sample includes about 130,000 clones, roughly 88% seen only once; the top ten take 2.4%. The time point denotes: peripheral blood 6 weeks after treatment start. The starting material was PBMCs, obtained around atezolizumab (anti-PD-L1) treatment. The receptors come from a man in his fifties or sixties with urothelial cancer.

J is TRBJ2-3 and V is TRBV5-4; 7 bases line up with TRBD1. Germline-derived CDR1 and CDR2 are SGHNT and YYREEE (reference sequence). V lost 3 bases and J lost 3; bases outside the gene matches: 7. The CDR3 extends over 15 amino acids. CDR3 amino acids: CASSYDRVATDTQYF. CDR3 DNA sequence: TGTGCCAGCAGCTACGACAGGGTAGCTACAGATACGCAGTATTTT.

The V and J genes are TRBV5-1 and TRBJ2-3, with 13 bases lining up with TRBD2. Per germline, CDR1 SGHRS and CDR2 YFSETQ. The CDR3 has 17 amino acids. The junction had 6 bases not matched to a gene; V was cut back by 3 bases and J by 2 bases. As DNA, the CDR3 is TGCGCCAGCAGCTGGACTAGCGGGAGCGCCCCCACAGATACGCAGTATTTT. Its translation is CASSWTSGSAPTDTQYF.

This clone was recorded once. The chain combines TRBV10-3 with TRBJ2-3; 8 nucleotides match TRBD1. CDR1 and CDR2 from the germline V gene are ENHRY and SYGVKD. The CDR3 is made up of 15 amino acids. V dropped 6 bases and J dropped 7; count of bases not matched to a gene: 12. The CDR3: CAISPGQGAMNTQYF. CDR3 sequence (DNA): TGTGCCATCAGCCCTGGACAGGGCGCTATGAATACGCAGTATTTT.

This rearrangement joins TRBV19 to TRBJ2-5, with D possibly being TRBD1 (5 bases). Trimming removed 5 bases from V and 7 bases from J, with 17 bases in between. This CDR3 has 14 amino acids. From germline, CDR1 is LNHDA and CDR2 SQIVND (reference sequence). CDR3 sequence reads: CASSSNSGKGTQYF. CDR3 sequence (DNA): TGTGCCAGTAGTTCCAACTCAGGGAAGGGGACCCAGTACTTC.

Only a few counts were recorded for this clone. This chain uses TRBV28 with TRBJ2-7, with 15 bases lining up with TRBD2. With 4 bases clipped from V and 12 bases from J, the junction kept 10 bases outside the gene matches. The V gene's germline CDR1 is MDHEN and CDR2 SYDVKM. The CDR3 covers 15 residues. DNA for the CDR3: TGTGCCAGCAGTTCTGCCGGGACTAGCGGGAGGCCCATGTACTTC. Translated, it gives CASSSAGTSGRPMYF.

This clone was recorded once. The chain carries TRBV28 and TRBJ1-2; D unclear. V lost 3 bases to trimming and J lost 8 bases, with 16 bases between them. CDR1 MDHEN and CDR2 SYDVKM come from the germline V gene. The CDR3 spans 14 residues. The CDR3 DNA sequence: TGTGCCAGCAGTTTGAGGCCGACCACGCGCGGCTACACCTTC. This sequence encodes CASSLRPTTRGYTF.

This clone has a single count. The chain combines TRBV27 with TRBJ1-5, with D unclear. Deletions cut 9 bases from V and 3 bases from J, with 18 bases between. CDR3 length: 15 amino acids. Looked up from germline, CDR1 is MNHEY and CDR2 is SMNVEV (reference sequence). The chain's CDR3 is CARNLTGITNQPQHF. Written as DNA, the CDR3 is TGTGCCAGGAACCTGACGGGGATTACCAATCAGCCCCAGCATTTT.

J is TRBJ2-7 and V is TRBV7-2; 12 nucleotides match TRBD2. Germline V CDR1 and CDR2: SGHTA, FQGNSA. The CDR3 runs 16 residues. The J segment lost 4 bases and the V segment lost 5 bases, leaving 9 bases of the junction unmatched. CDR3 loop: CASSPFHGTSGYEQYF. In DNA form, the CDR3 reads TGTGCCAGCAGCCCCTTTCATGGGACTAGCGGGTACGAGCAGTACTTC.

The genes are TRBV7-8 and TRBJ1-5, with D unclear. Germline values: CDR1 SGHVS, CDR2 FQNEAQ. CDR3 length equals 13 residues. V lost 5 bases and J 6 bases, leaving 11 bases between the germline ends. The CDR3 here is CASSTQRGQPQHF. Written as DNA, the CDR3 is TGTGCCAGCAGCACTCAACGGGGTCAGCCCCAGCATTTT.

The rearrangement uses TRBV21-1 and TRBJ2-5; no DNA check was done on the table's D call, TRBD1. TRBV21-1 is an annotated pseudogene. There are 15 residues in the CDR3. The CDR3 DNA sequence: TGTGCCAGCAGCAAAGAATGGCCAGTCCAAGAGACCCAGTACTTC. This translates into CASSKEWPVQETQYF.

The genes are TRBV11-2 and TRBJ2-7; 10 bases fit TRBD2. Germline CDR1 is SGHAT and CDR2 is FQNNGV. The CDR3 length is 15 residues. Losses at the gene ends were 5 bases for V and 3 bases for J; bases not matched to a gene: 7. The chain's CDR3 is CASSDRTSGHYEQYF. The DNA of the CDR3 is TGTGCCAGCAGCGACCGGACTAGCGGCCACTACGAGCAGTACTTC.

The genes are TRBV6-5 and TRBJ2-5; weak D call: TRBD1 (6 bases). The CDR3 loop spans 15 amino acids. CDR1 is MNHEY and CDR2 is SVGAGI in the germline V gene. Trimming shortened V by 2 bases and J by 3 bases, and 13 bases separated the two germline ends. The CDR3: CASSYGGQQKETQYF. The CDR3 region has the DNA TGTGCCAGCAGTTACGGAGGACAGCAAAAAGAGACCCAGTACTTC.

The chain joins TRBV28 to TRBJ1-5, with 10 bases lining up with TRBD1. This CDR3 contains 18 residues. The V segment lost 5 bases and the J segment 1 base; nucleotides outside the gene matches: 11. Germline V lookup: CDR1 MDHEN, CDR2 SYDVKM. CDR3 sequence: CASSRQGASFGSNQPQHF. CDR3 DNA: TGTGCCAGCAGTCGACAGGGGGCTAGTTTTGGAAGCAATCAGCCCCAGCATTTT.

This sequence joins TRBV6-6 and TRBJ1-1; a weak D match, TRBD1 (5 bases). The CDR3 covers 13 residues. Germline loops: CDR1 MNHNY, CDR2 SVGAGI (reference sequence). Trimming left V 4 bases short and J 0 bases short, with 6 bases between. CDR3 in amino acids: CASSLQVNTEAFF. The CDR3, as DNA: TGTGCCAGCAGTTTACAGGTGAACACTGAAGCTTTCTTT.

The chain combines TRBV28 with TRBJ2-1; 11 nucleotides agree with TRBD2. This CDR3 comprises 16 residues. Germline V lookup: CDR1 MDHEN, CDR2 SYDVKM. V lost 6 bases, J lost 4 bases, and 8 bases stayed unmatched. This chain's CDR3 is CASSEIRLAGYNEQFF. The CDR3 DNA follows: TGTGCCAGCAGCGAGATTCGACTAGCGGGGTACAATGAGCAGTTCTTC. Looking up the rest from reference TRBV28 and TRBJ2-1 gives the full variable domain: DVKVTQSSRYLVKRTGEKVFLECVQDMDHENMFWYRQDPGLGLRLIYFSYDVKMKEKGDIPEGYSVSREKKERFSLILESASTNQTSMYLCASSEIRLAGYNEQFFGPGTRLTVL.

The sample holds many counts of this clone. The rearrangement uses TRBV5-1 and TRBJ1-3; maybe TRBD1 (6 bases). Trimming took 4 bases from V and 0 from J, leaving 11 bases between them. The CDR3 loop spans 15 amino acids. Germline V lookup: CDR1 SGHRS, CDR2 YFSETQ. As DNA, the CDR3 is TGCGCCAGCAGCCAGGGACACACCTCTGGAAACACCATATATTTT. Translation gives CASSQGHTSGNTIYF.

In DNA form, the CDR3 reads TGTGCCAGCAGTTGGGGGACTAGCGGAGGCACAGATACGCAGTATTTT. This translates into CASSWGTSGGTDTQYF. V and J are TRBV6-5 and TRBJ2-3; 11 nucleotides line up with TRBD2. J was trimmed by 1 base and V by 4 bases; bases with no gene match: 4. Germline-derived CDR1 and CDR2 are MNHEY and SVGAGI. This CDR3 spans 16 amino acids.

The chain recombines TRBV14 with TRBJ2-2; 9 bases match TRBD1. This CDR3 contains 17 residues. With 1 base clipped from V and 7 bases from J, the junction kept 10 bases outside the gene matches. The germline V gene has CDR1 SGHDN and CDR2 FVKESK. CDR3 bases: TGTGCCAGCAGCCAAGCCCTACAGGGGGCGAGGGTCGGGGAGCTGTTTTTT. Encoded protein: CASSQALQGARVGELFF.

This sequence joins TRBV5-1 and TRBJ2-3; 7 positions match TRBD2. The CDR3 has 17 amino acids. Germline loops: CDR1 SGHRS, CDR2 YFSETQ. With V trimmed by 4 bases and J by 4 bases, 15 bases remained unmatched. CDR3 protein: CASSLPSSGIGSDTQYF. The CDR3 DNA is TGCGCCAGCAGCCTGCCCTCCAGCGGGATAGGGTCAGATACGCAGTATTTT.

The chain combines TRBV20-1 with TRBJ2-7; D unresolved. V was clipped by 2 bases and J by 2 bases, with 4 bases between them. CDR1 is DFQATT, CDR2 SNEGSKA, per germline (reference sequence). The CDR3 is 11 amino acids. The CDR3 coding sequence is TGCAGTGCTAGAATCACCTACGAGCAGTACTTC. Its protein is CSARITYEQYF.

The DNA for the CDR3 is TGTGCCAGCGGACTGACGGGGTCCTACAATGAGCAGTTCTTC. Translation: CASGLTGSYNEQFF. V is TRBV5-5 and J is TRBJ2-1, with D possibly TRBD2 on 5 matching bases. The CDR3 totals 14 residues. CDR1 is SGHKS, CDR2 YYEKEE, per germline (reference sequence). With 7 bases removed from V and 1 base from J, the gap between germline ends came to 12 bases.

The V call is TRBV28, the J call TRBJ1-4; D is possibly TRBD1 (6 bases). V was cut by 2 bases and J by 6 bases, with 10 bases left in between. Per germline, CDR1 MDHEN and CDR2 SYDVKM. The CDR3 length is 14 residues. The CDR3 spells CASSLAGADEKLFF. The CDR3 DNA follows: TGTGCCAGCAGTTTAGCGGGGGCGGATGAAAAACTGTTTTTT.

The CDR3 loop reads CASSLSGSSYNEQFF. CDR3 DNA sequence: TGTGCCAGCAGTCTTAGCGGGAGCTCCTACAATGAGCAGTTCTTC. The chain carries TRBV7-2 and TRBJ2-1; 9 bases agree with TRBD2. The V gene end was trimmed by 6 bases and the J gene end by 0 bases; junction bases not matched to a gene: 3. CDR1 is SGHTA and CDR2 is FQGNSA in the germline V gene. The CDR3 has 15 residues.

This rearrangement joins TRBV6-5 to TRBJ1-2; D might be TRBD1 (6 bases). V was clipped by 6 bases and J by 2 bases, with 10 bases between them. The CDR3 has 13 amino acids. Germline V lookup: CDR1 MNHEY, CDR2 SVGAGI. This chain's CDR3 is CASSRDNNYGYTF. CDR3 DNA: TGTGCCAGCAGCCGGGACAACAACTATGGCTACACCTTC.

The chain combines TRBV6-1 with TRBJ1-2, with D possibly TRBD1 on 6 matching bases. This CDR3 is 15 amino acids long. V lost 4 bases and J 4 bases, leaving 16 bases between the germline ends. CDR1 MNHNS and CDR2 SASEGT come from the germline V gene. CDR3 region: CASSAIGGLSYGYTF. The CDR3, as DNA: TGTGCCAGCAGTGCAATCGGGGGGCTTAGCTATGGCTACACCTTC.

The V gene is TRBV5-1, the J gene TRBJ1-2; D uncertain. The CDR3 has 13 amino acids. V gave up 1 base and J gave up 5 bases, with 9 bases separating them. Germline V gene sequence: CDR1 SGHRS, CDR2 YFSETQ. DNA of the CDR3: TGCGCCAGCAGCTTGTTCCCGCAGTATGGCTACACCTTC. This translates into CASSLFPQYGYTF.

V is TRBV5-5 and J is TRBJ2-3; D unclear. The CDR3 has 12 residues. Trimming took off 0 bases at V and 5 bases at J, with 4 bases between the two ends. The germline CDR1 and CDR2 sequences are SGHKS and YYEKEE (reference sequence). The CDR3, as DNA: TGTGCCAGCAGCTTGGCGAGAGATACGCAGTATTTT. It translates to CASSLARDTQYF.

The CDR3 spells CASSDSLTGSVAELFF. The CDR3 region has the DNA TGCGCCAGCAGCGATAGTCTTACAGGGTCGGTGGCGGAGCTGTTTTTT. V usage is TRBV5-1 and J usage is TRBJ2-2, with a possible D match to TRBD1 (6 bases). From germline, CDR1 is SGHRS and CDR2 YFSETQ. CDR3 length: 16 amino acids. Deletions cut 4 bases from V and 10 bases from J, with 23 bases between.

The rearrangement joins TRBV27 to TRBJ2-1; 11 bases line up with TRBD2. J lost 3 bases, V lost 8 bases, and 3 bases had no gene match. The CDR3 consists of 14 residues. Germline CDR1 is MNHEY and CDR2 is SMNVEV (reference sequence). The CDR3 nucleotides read TGTGCCAGCTCGACTAGCGGGGTCTACAATGAGCAGTTCTTC. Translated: CASSTSGVYNEQFF.

The CDR3: CASSISQGTGNGYTF. The DNA for the CDR3 is TGTGCCAGTAGTATAAGCCAAGGGACAGGCAATGGCTACACCTTC. The chain combines TRBV19 with TRBJ1-2, with TRBD1 identical over 8 bases. V shed 2 bases, J shed 6 bases, and the junction held 8 bases outside the gene matches. CDR3 length: 15 residues. Germline CDR1 is LNHDA and CDR2 is SQIVND (reference sequence).